The clone carrying this T cell receptor (beta chain) has a handful of counts. Its cognate antigen is unknown. TCRdb reanalysed the RT-PCR reads using MiXCR and keeps one entry per CDR3 protein. Of 300,000 to 350,000 distinct CDR3 sequences in the sample, roughly a fifth were seen once. These data belong to a study of response to subunit inactivated influenza vaccine. CDR3 size: 14 residues. The germline V and J ends were trimmed by 0 bases and 10 bases, with 13 bases remaining between them. Germline V gives CDR1 LGHNA, CDR2 YSLEER. Whole-study results and caveats: Seasonal influenza vaccination, on each occasion, was suggested by the authors to recruit few new T cells.

This chain links TRBV4-3 with TRBJ2-1, with D unresolved. This clonotype was obtained from a man aged 50 to 75 who received an inactivated influenza vaccine. Sequences were derived from PBMCs from blood, sampled less than 22 months after vaccination. The CDR3 DNA reads TGCGCCAGCAGCCAAGATATATTGGGCAGAGAGCAGTTCTTC. Translation gives CASSQDILGREQFF.